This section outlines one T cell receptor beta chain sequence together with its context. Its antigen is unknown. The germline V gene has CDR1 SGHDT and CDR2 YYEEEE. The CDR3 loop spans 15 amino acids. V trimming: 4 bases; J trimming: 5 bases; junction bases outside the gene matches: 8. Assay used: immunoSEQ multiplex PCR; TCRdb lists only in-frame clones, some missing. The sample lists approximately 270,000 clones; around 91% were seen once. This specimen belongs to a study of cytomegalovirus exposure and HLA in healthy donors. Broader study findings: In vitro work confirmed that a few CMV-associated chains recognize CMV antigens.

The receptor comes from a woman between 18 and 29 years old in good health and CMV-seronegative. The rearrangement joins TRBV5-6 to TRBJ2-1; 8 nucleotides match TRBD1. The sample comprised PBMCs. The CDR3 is CASSHDRGQNNEQFF. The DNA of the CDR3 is TGTGCCAGCAGCCATGACAGGGGCCAAAACAATGAGCAGTTCTTC.